The 25 T cell receptor beta chains reported below all come from one sample, sequenced in a study of monozygotic twins with inflammatory bowel disease. No DNA is given; TCRdb re-called the 5' RACE reads and lists each CDR3 protein once. The sample's table shows about 380,000 distinct CDR3 sequences. The sample taken for sequencing was blood. The receptor source for this set is a human donor with ulcerative colitis or Crohn's disease, or a healthy co-twin of an affected twin (not recorded which).

CDR3 protein: CASSVEGLTLPDTQYF. The chain is built from TRBV9 and TRBJ2-3; the D gene TCRdb calls, TRBD2, cannot be checked with no DNA. Germline CDR1 and CDR2: SGDLS and YYNGEE. The CDR3 runs to 16 residues.

The rearrangement links TRBV20-1 to TRBJ1-6; without DNA, the TCRdb call of TRBD1 cannot be checked. Germline CDR1 is DFQATT and CDR2 is SNEGSKA (reference sequence). The CDR3 extends over 14 amino acids. The CDR3 protein is CSASVTGARSPLHF.

The rearrangement joins TRBV15 to TRBJ1-1. The CDR3 consists of 17 residues. Germline lookup yields CDR1 LNHNV and CDR2 YYDKDF (reference sequence). This chain's CDR3 is CATSRDETAMLWTEAFF.

The gene calls are TRBV4-1 and TRBJ1-5. This CDR3 has 17 amino acids. Looked up from germline, CDR1 is MGHRA and CDR2 is YSYEKL. CDR3 amino acids: CASSQEPSWGDNQPQHF.

The rearrangement joins TRBV20-1 to TRBJ1-1; no DNA is available, so the TRBD1 call from TCRdb remains unchecked. The CDR3 loop spans 12 amino acids. Germline CDR1 and CDR2: DFQATT and SNEGSKA (reference sequence). The CDR3: CSANPGAREAFF.

The CDR3 sequence: CASSPPGKYTDTQYF. The genes are TRBV5-8 and TRBJ2-3; TCRdb's D call, TRBD1, is unchecked because there is no DNA. The CDR3 extends over 15 amino acids. Looked up from germline, CDR1 is SGHTS and CDR2 is YDEGEE.

V is TRBV4-3 and J is TRBJ2-2. CDR1 LGHNA and CDR2 YSLEER come from the germline V gene. The CDR3 spans 16 residues. The CDR3 spells CASSQNFGPYTGELFF.

This chain uses TRBV7-2 with TRBJ1-1; no DNA is available, so the TRBD1 call from TCRdb remains unchecked. Germline V lookup: CDR1 SGHTA, CDR2 FQGNSA. This CDR3 is 14 amino acids long. CDR3 region: CASSPQPGYTEAFF.

This rearrangement joins TRBV18 to TRBJ2-5. From germline, CDR1 is KGHSH and CDR2 LQKENI. The CDR3 has 14 amino acids. CDR3 region: CASSPTTGLETQYF.

The chain joins TRBV12-3 or TRBV12-4 to TRBJ1-5. CDR3 length: 14 amino acids. CDR3 region: CASSFRQLNQPQHF.

V usage is TRBV4-1 and J usage is TRBJ2-3; TCRdb gives TRBD2 as the D gene, but with no DNA this cannot be confirmed. This CDR3 contains 17 residues. CDR1 is MGHRA and CDR2 is YSYEKL in the germline V gene. CDR3 protein: CASSQELLAGSTDTQYF.

The chain couples TRBV12-3 or TRBV12-4 to TRBJ1-1; the TCRdb D gene call, TRBD1, has no DNA to confirm it. This CDR3 region has 14 residues. The CDR3 sequence: CASSPLPGQGKAFF.

J is TRBJ2-7 and V is TRBV5-5; TCRdb's D call of TRBD2 is untestable without DNA. The CDR3 is 15 residues long. The germline V gene encodes CDR1 SGHKS and CDR2 YYEKEE (reference sequence). The CDR3 loop reads CASTLRRDGAYEQYF. Combining the CDR3 with reference TRBV5-5 and TRBJ2-7 gives the whole variable domain DAGVTQSPTHLIKTRGQQVTLRCSPISGHKSVSWYQQVLGQGPQFIFQYYEKEERGRGNFPDRFSARQFPNYSSELNVNALLLGDSALYLCASTLRRDGAYEQYFGPGTRLTVT.

This rearrangement joins TRBV6-5 to TRBJ2-1; TCRdb indicates TRBD2, and absent DNA this call remains unverified. This CDR3 region has 14 residues. The V gene's germline CDR1 is MNHEY and CDR2 SVGAGI. CDR3 amino acids: CASSYSGGSNEQFF.

CDR3 loop: CASSLWGTDQETQYF. This chain connects TRBV6-2 or TRBV6-3 to TRBJ2-5; checking the TCRdb D call of TRBD1 is not possible without DNA. Looked up from germline, CDR1 is MNHEY and CDR2 is SVGEGT. There are 15 residues in the CDR3.

The rearrangement links TRBV5-1 to TRBJ1-5. Germline V gene lookup returns CDR1 SGHRS and CDR2 YFSETQ. This CDR3 contains 15 residues. CDR3 loop: CASSLSPLRNQPQHF.

The chain has TRBV6-5 and TRBJ1-2; TCRdb returns TRBD1, unconfirmable since there is no DNA. Germline loops: CDR1 MNHEY, CDR2 SVGAGI. The CDR3 is 14 residues long. The CDR3 spells CASSFRDRVLGYTF.

The chain combines TRBV12-3 or TRBV12-4 with TRBJ2-1; TCRdb picks TRBD2, but there is no DNA to check that call. The CDR3 spans 15 residues. The CDR3 region is CASRTSGGALNEQFF.

This chain connects TRBV7-7 to TRBJ2-1; TCRdb calls TRBD1, which cannot be checked without DNA. Germline loops: CDR1 SSHAT, CDR2 FNYEAQ (reference sequence). The CDR3 is made up of 17 amino acids. Here the CDR3 reads CASSLLGPRTGGSEQFF.

The chain has TRBV3-1 and TRBJ2-6. This CDR3 is 15 amino acids long. CDR1 and CDR2 (germline): LGHDT, YNNKEL (reference sequence). The chain's CDR3 is CASSRISSGANVLTF.

The CDR3 reads CASSQWEKGRSEPQHF. This chain connects TRBV3-1 to TRBJ1-5. The CDR3 is 16 residues long. CDR1 LGHDT and CDR2 YNNKEL come from the germline V gene (reference sequence).

The chain is built from TRBV5-1 and TRBJ2-7. CDR1 and CDR2 from the germline V gene are SGHRS and YFSETQ. The CDR3 is 14 residues long. CDR3 protein: CASSLEAGRGEQYF.

The rearrangement uses TRBV7-3 and TRBJ2-3; TCRdb lists TRBD2, though no DNA is available to test this call. The CDR3 consists of 12 residues. Germline CDR1 is SGHTA and CDR2 is FQGTGA. CDR3 sequence reads: CASSTEGFTQYF.

The chain couples TRBV6-5 to TRBJ2-1; the D gene TCRdb calls, TRBD2, cannot be checked with no DNA. This CDR3 region has 14 residues. Germline V gene lookup returns CDR1 MNHEY and CDR2 SVGAGI. The CDR3 is CASSYLAGNNEQFF.

V is TRBV4-3 and J is TRBJ1-5. Germline V gene data show CDR1 as LGHNA and CDR2 as YSLEER. The CDR3 has 14 amino acids. The chain's CDR3 is CASSQEAGSQPQHF.